Listed here are 10 T cell receptor beta chains from one sample, sequenced in a study of shared clonotypes between healthy human individuals. The naive CD8 population came from CD45RO-negative cells selected for CCR7, without terminally differentiated effector memory CD45RA+ cells. Data came from immunoSEQ multiplex PCR; TCRdb stores just in-frame clones and leaves some out. The data show more than 2 million clones, approximately 92% seen once. Sequencing input: naive CD8+ T cells from PBMCs. Every receptor here comes from a man aged 18-30 years in good health. Some clones in this sample may be carry-over from other donors' samples.

Written as DNA, the CDR3 is TGTGCCTGGAGTTTACGGACCAACCTTGGGAGCACTGAAGCTTTCTTT. Its translation: CAWSLRTNLGSTEAFF. The chain couples TRBV30 to TRBJ1-1; D not certain. Germline V CDR1 and CDR2: GTSNPN, SVGIG (reference sequence). The CDR3 covers 16 residues. V was cut by 2 bases and J by 4 bases, with 20 bases left in between.

The rearrangement links TRBV7-2 to TRBJ1-4, with D uncertain. The CDR3 covers 16 residues. Trimming stripped 5 bases from V and 5 bases from J, with 18 bases between. The germline V gene encodes CDR1 SGHTA and CDR2 FQGNSA. CDR3 residues: CASSQGLGRRNEKLFF. The CDR3 DNA follows: TGTGCCAGCAGCCAAGGGCTTGGACGCAGGAATGAAAAACTGTTTTTT.

The chain joins TRBV19 to TRBJ2-1; possible D gene TRBD2, 6 bases. The germline V gene encodes CDR1 LNHDA and CDR2 SQIVND (reference sequence). The CDR3 loop spans 15 amino acids. The V gene lost 2 bases and the J gene lost 6 bases, with 14 bases spanning the gap. CDR3 sequence: CASSISREWSNEQFF. CDR3 nucleotides: TGTGCCAGTAGTATAAGTCGGGAGTGGTCCAATGAGCAGTTCTTC.

This chain connects TRBV7-9 to TRBJ2-1, with D hard to call. There are 11 residues in the CDR3. Germline V CDR1 and CDR2: SEHNR, FQNEAQ (reference sequence). The ends were cut back, 5 bases at V and 5 bases at J, with 4 bases in the middle. The CDR3 DNA is TGTGCCAGCAGCCCGCACAATGAGCAGTTCTTC. This translates into CASSPHNEQFF.

V usage is TRBV13 and J usage is TRBJ2-3; D may be TRBD2 (6 bases). This CDR3 has 16 amino acids. Germline V gene sequence: CDR1 PRHDT, CDR2 FYEKMQ (reference sequence). V was cut by 4 bases and J by 1 base, with 15 bases left in between. CDR3 protein: CASSWAAGLGTDTQYF. CDR3 nucleotides: TGTGCCAGCAGCTGGGCGGCGGGGCTGGGCACAGATACGCAGTATTTT.

As regards this clone: In the same sample, other DNA sequences code for this CDR3. The chain carries TRBV27 and TRBJ2-3; D is ambiguous. The V end was cut by 4 bases, the J end by 2 bases, with 7 bases between. Per the germline V gene, CDR1 is MNHEY and CDR2 is SMNVEV (reference sequence). The CDR3 runs 13 residues. The CDR3 DNA reads TGTGCCAGCAGTTCCCTAGTCACAGATACGCAGTATTTT. The encoded protein is CASSSLVTDTQYF.

The chain links TRBV9 to TRBJ2-1; unclear D gene. Trimming pared 5 bases from V and 7 bases from J, leaving 10 bases between. The CDR3 runs to 12 residues. Germline V CDR1 and CDR2: SGDLS, YYNGEE. The DNA of the CDR3 is TGTGCCAGCAGTACAACAGAGAATGAGCAGTTCTTC. Amino acid sequence: CASSTTENEQFF. Filled out from reference TRBV9 and TRBJ2-1, the complete variable domain reads DSGVTQTPKHLITATGQRVTLRCSPRSGDLSVYWYQQSLDQGLQFLIQYYNGEERAKGNILERFSAQQFPDLHSELNLSSLELGDSALYFCASSTTENEQFFGPGTRLTVL.

This chain links TRBV5-5 with TRBJ1-4, with D unclear. The V gene's germline CDR1 is SGHKS and CDR2 YYEKEE (reference sequence). The CDR3 spans 15 residues. V was clipped by 1 base and J by 8 bases, with 15 bases between them. CDR3 protein: CASSLWAKTAEKLFF. The CDR3 nucleotides are TGTGCCAGCAGCTTGTGGGCAAAAACCGCCGAAAAACTGTTTTTT.

The chain has TRBV11-2 and TRBJ2-3; the D is unclear. Germline values: CDR1 SGHAT, CDR2 FQNNGV. The CDR3 has 12 amino acids. V shed 2 bases and J shed 6 bases, with 6 bases lying between them. The CDR3: CASSLWSDTQYF. CDR3 sequence (DNA): TGTGCCAGCAGCTTATGGTCGGATACGCAGTATTTT.

The chain carries TRBV4-1 and TRBJ2-7; D gene unclear. The CDR3 sequence is 16 residues long. CDR1 is MGHRA, CDR2 YSYEKL, per germline. Trimming left V 3 bases short and J 0 bases short, with 15 bases between. The CDR3 loop reads CASSHLPGPSSYEQYF. The CDR3 nucleotides read TGCGCCAGCAGCCATTTACCGGGCCCTAGCTCCTACGAGCAGTACTTC.